Following are 25 T cell receptor beta chains from one sample sequenced in a study of somatic mutations in cytotoxic T cells in rheumatoid arthritis. Measured with immunoSEQ multiplex PCR; TCRdb has only the in-frame clones, and not every one. The sample yields some 4,200 clones, around three quarters seen once. The sample taken for sequencing was CD8+ T cells sorted from blood. The receptors originated from an adult with rheumatoid arthritis.

The chain combines TRBV6-4 with TRBJ2-6; no reliable D call. Between the trimmed V and J ends, which lost 4 bases and 4 bases, there was a span of 14 bases. Looked up from germline, CDR1 is MRHNA and CDR2 is SNTAGT. The CDR3 extends over 16 amino acids. This chain's CDR3 is CASSATREGGANVLTF. CDR3 bases: TGTGCCAGCAGTGCCACCCGAGAAGGAGGGGCCAACGTCCTGACTTTC.

The V and J genes are TRBV28 and TRBJ1-4; a possible D gene is TRBD1 (5 bases). This CDR3 is built from 14 residues. Germline V gene sequence: CDR1 MDHEN, CDR2 SYDVKM. V lost 7 bases to trimming and J lost 4 bases, with 13 bases between them. The CDR3 DNA is TGTGCCAGCAACCGGGGCAGGGTTAATGAAAAACTGTTTTTT. Its translation: CASNRGRVNEKLFF.

The chain is built from TRBV6-6 and TRBJ2-7, with 12 positions matching TRBD1. Germline V CDR1 and CDR2: MNHNY, SVGAGI (reference sequence). The CDR3 loop spans 14 amino acids. With V trimmed by 4 bases and J by 7 bases, 5 bases remained unmatched. The CDR3 DNA is TGTGCCAGCAGTTCGGGACAGGGGGCGGATGAGCAGTACTTC. Its protein is CASSSGQGADEQYF.

This chain joins TRBV6-1 and TRBJ2-1; TRBD1 matches 8 bases. V shed 2 bases and J 8 bases; nucleotides not matched to a gene: 8. The CDR3 contains 15 residues. The germline V gene encodes CDR1 MNHNS and CDR2 SASEGT. This CDR3 reads CASSELDRDWDEQFF. The CDR3 DNA sequence: TGTGCCAGCAGTGAACTGGACAGGGATTGGGATGAGCAGTTCTTC.

This chain links TRBV14 with TRBJ1-3; D is undetermined. The germline V and J ends were trimmed by 6 bases and 4 bases, with 7 bases remaining between them. Germline values: CDR1 SGHDN, CDR2 FVKESK. The CDR3 covers 12 residues. The CDR3: CASSLIGNTIYF. The CDR3 DNA reads as TGTGCCAGCAGTCTCATCGGAAACACCATATATTTT.

The rearrangement uses TRBV27 and TRBJ1-6; D call uncertain. CDR1 is MNHEY and CDR2 is SMNVEV in the germline V gene (reference sequence). V was trimmed by 6 bases and J by 0 bases, leaving 6 bases between them. This CDR3 is built from 14 residues. CDR3 sequence (DNA): TGTGCCAGCAGCGAGTACTCCTATAATTCACCCCTCCACTTT. It encodes CASSEYSYNSPLHF.

Only a few counts were recorded for this clone. The gene calls are TRBV6-1 and TRBJ1-5; 9 bases agree with TRBD1. Germline loops: CDR1 MNHNS, CDR2 SASEGT. The CDR3 is made up of 16 amino acids. The V and J ends lost 2 bases and 4 bases, in that order; junction bases with no gene match: 6. This CDR3 reads CASSERTGARNQPQHF. Here the CDR3 DNA reads TGTGCCAGCAGTGAAAGGACAGGGGCAAGGAATCAGCCCCAGCATTTT.

The chain couples TRBV19 to TRBJ2-1; D unresolved. CDR1 and CDR2 from the germline V gene are LNHDA and SQIVND (reference sequence). The CDR3 runs to 15 residues. The ends were cut back, 4 bases at V and 0 bases at J, with 10 bases in the middle. The DNA of the CDR3 is TGTGCCAGTAGTACCGATACGAGCTCCTACAATGAGCAGTTCTTC. Its protein product is CASSTDTSSYNEQFF.

Comments on this clone: Other DNA sequences in the same sample also yield this CDR3. The chain recombines TRBV9 with TRBJ2-3; possible D gene TRBD1, 6 bases. Trimming pared 6 bases from V and 1 base from J, leaving 9 bases between. The germline V gene has CDR1 SGDLS and CDR2 YYNGEE. CDR3 length: 13 amino acids. The chain's CDR3 is CASTPGGTDTQYF. The CDR3 DNA sequence: TGTGCCAGCACCCCAGGGGGCACAGATACGCAGTATTTT.

V usage is TRBV28 and J usage is TRBJ1-3; D gene unclear. Germline CDR1 is MDHEN and CDR2 is SYDVKM. V lost 0 bases to trimming and J lost 2 bases, with 14 bases between them. The CDR3 is 17 residues long. The CDR3 loop is CASSLWVSRSTGNTIYF. CDR3 sequence (DNA): TGTGCCAGCAGTTTATGGGTTTCGCGGAGTACTGGAAACACCATATATTTT. The full variable domain, in which reference TRBV28 and TRBJ1-3 provide the parts outside the CDR3, is DVKVTQSSRYLVKRTGEKVFLECVQDMDHENMFWYRQDPGLGLRLIYFSYDVKMKEKGDIPEGYSVSREKKERFSLILESASTNQTSMYLCASSLWVSRSTGNTIYFGEGSWLTVV.

This rearrangement joins TRBV7-6 to TRBJ1-5, with D tentatively TRBD1 (5 bases). Trimming took 3 bases from V and 3 from J, leaving 9 bases between them. CDR1 and CDR2 (germline): SGHVS, FNYEAQ. This CDR3 region has 14 residues. This CDR3 reads CASSLRGPNQPQHF. DNA for the CDR3: TGTGCCAGCAGCTTGCGGGGCCCCAATCAGCCCCAGCATTTT. Drawing the rest from reference TRBV7-6 and TRBJ1-5, the complete variable domain is GAGVSQSPRYKVTKRGQDVALRCDPISGHVSLYWYRQALGQGPEFLTYFNYEAQQDKSGLPNDRFSAERPEGSISTLTIQRTEQRDSAMYRCASSLRGPNQPQHFGDGTRLSIL.

This chain uses TRBV4-3 with TRBJ2-7; 7 nucleotides agree with TRBD1. With V trimmed by 3 bases and J by 4 bases, 6 bases remained unmatched. CDR1 is LGHNA and CDR2 is YSLEER in the germline V gene. This CDR3 spans 14 amino acids. The CDR3 loop reads CASSHSTGKYEQYF. The CDR3 nucleotides read TGCGCCAGCAGCCACTCGACAGGGAAGTACGAGCAGTACTTC.

The chain is built from TRBV5-6 and TRBJ2-7; D uncertain. Trimming took off 0 bases at V and 4 bases at J, with 5 bases between the two ends. Germline V gene sequence: CDR1 SGHDT, CDR2 YYEEEE. CDR3 length: 12 residues. The CDR3 DNA reads TGTGCCAGCAGCTTGGGGGCGTACGAGCAGTACTTC. Its protein product is CASSLGAYEQYF.

This clone was seen just once. V is TRBV28 and J is TRBJ2-7, with TRBD1 matching over 8 bases. The CDR3 has 15 residues. Per germline, CDR1 MDHEN and CDR2 SYDVKM. The J segment lost 7 bases and the V segment lost 4 bases, leaving 12 bases of the junction unmatched. CDR3 sequence: CASSSPNPTGGEQYF. The CDR3 DNA reads TGTGCCAGCAGTTCCCCAAACCCAACAGGGGGGGAGCAGTACTTC.

The CDR3 sequence is CASSRGGDGYTF. As DNA, the CDR3 is TGTGCCAGCAGCAGAGGGGGGGACGGCTACACCTTC. The chain is built from TRBV7-9 and TRBJ1-2, with a possible D match to TRBD1 (6 bases). Per the germline V gene, CDR1 is SEHNR and CDR2 is FQNEAQ (reference sequence). There are 12 residues in the CDR3. With 5 bases removed from V and 8 bases from J, the gap between germline ends came to 12 bases.

The chain links TRBV4-3 to TRBJ2-3; a weak D match, TRBD2 (5 bases). The CDR3 is made up of 15 amino acids. CDR1 is LGHNA and CDR2 is YSLEER in the germline V gene. Trimming cost V 4 bases and J 2 bases, with 13 bases left between them. This CDR3 is CASSPGEGNTDTQYF. CDR3 bases: TGCGCCAGCAGCCCCGGAGAGGGCAACACAGATACGCAGTATTTT.

The chain carries TRBV15 and TRBJ2-2; D is unresolved. V gave up 0 bases and J gave up 4 bases, with 6 bases separating them. Germline values: CDR1 LNHNV, CDR2 YYDKDF (reference sequence). The CDR3 is 14 amino acids. The DNA of the CDR3 is TGTGCCACCAGCAGAGATATCGTCACCGGGGAGCTGTTTTTT. As protein: CATSRDIVTGELFF.

The chain couples TRBV7-2 to TRBJ2-3; 7 nucleotides agree with TRBD2. The CDR3 is 16 residues long. The germline V gene has CDR1 SGHTA and CDR2 FQGNSA. The V and J ends lost 3 bases and 1 base, in that order; junction bases with no gene match: 7. The CDR3 reads CASSFYRDYRTDTQYF. CDR3 nucleotide sequence: TGTGCCAGCAGCTTCTACCGGGACTACCGCACAGATACGCAGTATTTT.

The chain joins TRBV5-1 to TRBJ1-1; the D is unclear. With 0 bases removed from V and 4 bases from J, the gap between germline ends came to 7 bases. Germline V CDR1 and CDR2: SGHRS, YFSETQ. The CDR3 runs to 13 residues. The CDR3 nucleotides read TGCGCCAGCAGCTTGGGGGCAGGCACTGAAGCTTTCTTT. It yields the protein CASSLGAGTEAFF.

The J gene is TRBJ1-1, the V gene TRBV28; no reliable D call. The CDR3 has 15 residues. Trimming took 6 bases from V and 1 from J, leaving 15 bases between them. CDR1 and CDR2 (germline): MDHEN, SYDVKM. This chain's CDR3 is CASSPVGLTNTEAFF. CDR3 nucleotide sequence: TGTGCCAGCAGCCCTGTCGGACTTACGAACACTGAAGCTTTCTTT.

This chain connects TRBV5-5 to TRBJ1-1; no definite D call. This CDR3 spans 16 amino acids. The ends were cut back, 1 base at V and 4 bases at J, with 17 bases in the middle. From germline, CDR1 is SGHKS and CDR2 YYEKEE (reference sequence). DNA for the CDR3: TGTGCCAGCAGCTTGATGACCCCCAGGACTGGCACTGAAGCTTTCTTT. It translates to CASSLMTPRTGTEAFF.

In this sample, this clone turned up a few times. The chain employs TRBV2 and TRBJ2-7, with D perhaps TRBD1 or TRBD2 (7 bases each). The CDR3 length is 13 residues. Between the trimmed V and J ends, which lost 11 bases and 3 bases, there was a span of 17 bases. Per germline, CDR1 SNHLY and CDR2 FYNNEI. CDR3: CACGGQRLYEQYF. DNA of the CDR3: TGTGCCTGCGGGGGACAGCGGCTCTACGAGCAGTACTTC.

The CDR3 spells CASSDGFSEVRPQHF. CDR3 sequence (DNA): TGTGCCAGCAGTGATGGGTTTAGTGAGGTGCGGCCCCAGCATTTT. The genes are TRBV6-1 and TRBJ1-5; the D is unclear. CDR3 size: 15 residues. CDR1 is MNHNS, CDR2 SASEGT, per germline. V was cut by 3 bases and J by 9 bases, with 18 bases left in between.

The V and J genes are TRBV19 and TRBJ1-5; D is perhaps TRBD1 (5 bases). Deletions cut 5 bases from V and 1 base from J, with 12 bases between. The CDR3 is 15 amino acids. Germline lookup yields CDR1 LNHDA and CDR2 SQIVND (reference sequence). The CDR3 region has the DNA TGTGCCAGTAGTTTGGGGACGGGGAGCAATCAGCCCCAGCATTTT. Its translation: CASSLGTGSNQPQHF.

The chain employs TRBV6-5 and TRBJ2-7, with D perhaps given as TRBD1 or TRBD2 (5 bases each). Germline loops: CDR1 MNHEY, CDR2 SVGAGI. The CDR3 contains 14 residues. Deletions cut 2 bases from V and 6 bases from J, with 14 bases between. The DNA for the CDR3 is TGTGCCAGCAGTTACGGGGCAGGGACGGGCGAGCAGTACTTC. Encoded protein: CASSYGAGTGEQYF.